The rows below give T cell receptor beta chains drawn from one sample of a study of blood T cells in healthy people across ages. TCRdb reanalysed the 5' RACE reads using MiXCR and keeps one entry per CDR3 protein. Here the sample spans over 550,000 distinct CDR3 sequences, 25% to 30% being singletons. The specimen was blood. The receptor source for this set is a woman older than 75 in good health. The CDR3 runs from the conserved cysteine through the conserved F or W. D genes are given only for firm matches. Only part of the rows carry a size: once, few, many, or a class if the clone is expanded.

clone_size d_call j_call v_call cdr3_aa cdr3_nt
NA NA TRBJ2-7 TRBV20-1 CSARRGGGGDYEQYF TGCAGTGCTAGGAGGGGAGGGGGGGGTGACTACGAGCAGTACTTC
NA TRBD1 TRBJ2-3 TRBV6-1 CASSELTGSPSTDTQYF TGTGCCAGCAGTGAATTGACAGGGTCCCCTAGCACAGATACGCAGTATTTT
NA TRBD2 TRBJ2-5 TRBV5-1 CASSFYVLAGAQETQYF TGCGCCAGCAGCTTCTATGTTCTAGCGGGAGCCCAAGAGACCCAGTACTTC
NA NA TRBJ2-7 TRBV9 CASSEQGDSYEQYF TGTGCCAGCAGCGAACAGGGAGACTCCTACGAGCAGTACTTC
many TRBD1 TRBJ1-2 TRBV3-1 CASSQIDRGGRGYTF TGTGCCAGCAGCCAAATCGACAGGGGGGGGAGAGGCTACACCTTC
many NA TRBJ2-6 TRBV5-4 CASSNRSGANVLTF TGTGCCAGCAGCAACCGCTCGGGGGCCAACGTCCTGACTTTC
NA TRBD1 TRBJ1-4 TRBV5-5 CASSAGQVTVVDEKLFF TGTGCCAGCAGCGCCGGACAGGTTACGGTGGTTGACGAAAAACTGTTTTTT
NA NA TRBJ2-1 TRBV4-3 CASSQEVGETQFF TGCGCCAGCAGCCAAGAGGTGGGGGAGACCCAGTTCTTC
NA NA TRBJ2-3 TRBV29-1 CSVTPANTDTQYF TGCAGCGTCACCCCGGCCAACACAGATACGCAGTATTTT
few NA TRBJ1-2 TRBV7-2 CASSFTGISGYTF TGTGCCAGCAGCTTCACAGGGATCTCCGGCTACACCTTC
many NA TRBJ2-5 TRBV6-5 CASSYSVPGSGQETQYF TGTGCCAGCAGTTACTCGGTCCCGGGATCGGGCCAAGAGACCCAGTACTTC
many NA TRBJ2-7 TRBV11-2 CASSTGLSYEQYF TGTGCCAGCAGCACGGGTCTTTCTTACGAGCAGTACTTC
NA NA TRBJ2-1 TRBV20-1 CSARRGSETQFF TGCAGTGCTAGAAGAGGTTCGGAGACCCAGTTCTTC
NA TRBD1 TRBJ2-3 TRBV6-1 CASSVDRGHTQYF TGTGCCAGCAGTGTGGACAGGGGGCATACGCAGTATTTT
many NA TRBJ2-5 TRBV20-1 CSATRARGETQYF TGCAGTGCTACGCGGGCTAGGGGGGAGACCCAGTACTTC
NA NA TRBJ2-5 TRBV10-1 CASSAWWETQYF TGCGCCAGCAGTGCGTGGTGGGAGACCCAGTACTTC
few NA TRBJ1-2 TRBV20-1 CSARVDISNYGYTF TGCAGTGCTAGAGTTGACATCTCTAACTATGGCTACACCTTC
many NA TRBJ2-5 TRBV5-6 CASRGREKETQYF TGTGCCAGCAGGGGCAGGGAGAAGGAGACCCAGTACTTC
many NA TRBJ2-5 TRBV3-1 CASSQDGSRRETQYF TGTGCCAGCAGCCAAGATGGCAGTCGCCGGGAGACCCAGTACTTC
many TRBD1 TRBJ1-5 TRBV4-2 CASSRDRRGNQPQHF TGTGCCAGCAGCCGGGACAGGAGGGGCAATCAGCCCCAGCATTTT
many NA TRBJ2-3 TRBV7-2 CASIATSSEGWDTQYF TGTGCCAGCATCGCCACCTCTAGCGAGGGTTGGGATACGCAGTATTTT
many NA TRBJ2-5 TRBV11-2 CASSNPPDQETQYF TGTGCCAGCAGCAATCCTCCAGACCAAGAGACCCAGTACTTC
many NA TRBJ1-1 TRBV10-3 CAISAMGHTEAFF TGTGCCATCAGTGCGATGGGGCACACTGAAGCTTTCTTT
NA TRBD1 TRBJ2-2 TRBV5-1 CASSLRGQGGTGELFF TGCGCCAGCAGCTTGAGGGGACAGGGAGGTACCGGGGAGCTGTTTTTT
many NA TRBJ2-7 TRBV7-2 CASSLDGGSYEQYF TGTGCCAGCAGCTTAGATGGGGGCTCCTACGAGCAGTACTTC
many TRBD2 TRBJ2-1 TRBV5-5 CASSSPGVAGVYNEQFF TGTGCCAGCAGCTCCCCTGGCGTCGCGGGGGTTTACAATGAGCAGTTCTTC
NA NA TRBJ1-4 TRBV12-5 CASGFPSTGEKLFF TGTGCTAGTGGTTTCCCCTCGACTGGGGAAAAACTGTTTTTT
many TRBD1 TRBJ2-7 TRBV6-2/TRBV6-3 CASSYTSRQGDDEQYF TGTGCCAGCAGTTACACTTCAAGACAGGGAGATGACGAGCAGTACTTC
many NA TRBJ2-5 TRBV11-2 CASSLMRGQGETQYF TGTGCCAGCAGCTTAATGCGGGGGCAGGGGGAGACCCAGTACTTC
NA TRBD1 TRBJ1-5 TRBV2 CASSSPRGGTDSNQPQHF TGTGCCAGCAGTAGTCCCCGAGGGGGGACAGATAGCAATCAGCCCCAGCATTTT
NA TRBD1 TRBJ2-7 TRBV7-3 CASSPSGTGGGYEQYF TGTGCCAGCAGCCCATCCGGGACAGGGGGCGGGTACGAGCAGTACTTC
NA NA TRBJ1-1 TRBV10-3 CASRVRAGNTEAFF TGTGCCAGTAGGGTAAGGGCGGGGAACACTGAAGCTTTCTTT
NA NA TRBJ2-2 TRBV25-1 CASSESGGPNTGELFF TGTGCCAGCAGTGAATCTGGGGGACCGAACACCGGGGAGCTGTTTTTT
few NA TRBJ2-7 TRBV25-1 CASSDALQGVDYEQYF TGTGCCAGCAGTGACGCTTTACAGGGTGTAGACTACGAGCAGTACTTC
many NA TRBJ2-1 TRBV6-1 CASSDLMGPPYNEQFF TGTGCCAGCAGTGATCTAATGGGGCCCCCTTACAATGAGCAGTTCTTC
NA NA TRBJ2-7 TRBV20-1 CSARDFERKSYEQYF TGCAGTGCTAGAGATTTTGAGCGGAAGTCCTACGAGCAGTACTTC
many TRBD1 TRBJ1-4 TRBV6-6 CASSYLWTGEYEKLFF TGTGCCAGCAGTTATCTATGGACAGGGGAGTATGAAAAACTGTTTTTT
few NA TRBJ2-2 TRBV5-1 CASSGKGRSAGELFF TGCGCCAGCAGTGGAAAAGGGAGGTCCGCCGGGGAGCTGTTTTTT
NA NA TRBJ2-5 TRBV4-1 CASSQDFWETQYF TGCGCCAGCAGCCAAGATTTTTGGGAGACCCAGTACTTC
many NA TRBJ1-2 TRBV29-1 CSVEQYGYTF TGCAGCGTTGAACAGTATGGCTACACCTTC
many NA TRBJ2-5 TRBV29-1 CSVEDKDGRETQYF TGCAGCGTTGAAGATAAGGATGGGAGGGAGACCCAGTACTTC
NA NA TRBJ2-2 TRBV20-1 CSARVSGTSYTGELFF TGCAGTGCTAGAGTATCTGGGACAAGCTACACCGGGGAGCTGTTTTTT
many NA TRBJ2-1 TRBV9 CASSPPINEQFF TGTGCCAGCAGCCCCCCGATCAATGAGCAGTTCTTC
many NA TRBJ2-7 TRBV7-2 CASSSRGRPYEQYF TGTGCCAGCAGCTCCCGAGGTAGGCCGTACGAGCAGTACTTC
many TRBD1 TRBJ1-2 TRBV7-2 CASSLEAGGATF TGTGCCAGCAGCTTAGAGGCAGGGGGGGCCACCTTC
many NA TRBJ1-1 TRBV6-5 CASRITGSNTEAFF TGTGCCAGCAGAATCACAGGGTCGAACACTGAAGCTTTCTTT
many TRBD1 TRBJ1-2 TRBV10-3 CAISDRKGQDNYGYTF TGTGCCATCAGCGACCGTAAGGGACAGGATAACTATGGCTACACCTTC
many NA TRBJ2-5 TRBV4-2 CASSPEVSGGETQYF TGTGCCAGCAGCCCAGAGGTCTCTGGGGGAGAGACCCAGTACTTC
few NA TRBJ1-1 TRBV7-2 CASSLGGLVTEAFF TGTGCCAGCAGCTTAGGGGGGTTGGTCACTGAAGCTTTCTTT
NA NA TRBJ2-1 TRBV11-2 CASSLEVEPLYNEQFF TGTGCCAGCAGCTTAGAGGTAGAACCACTCTACAATGAGCAGTTCTTC
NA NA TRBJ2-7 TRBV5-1 CASSLTPTGATYEQYF TGCGCCAGCAGCTTGACCCCAACAGGTGCAACCTACGAGCAGTACTTC
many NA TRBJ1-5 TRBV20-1 CSASGGRRSNQPQHF TGCAGTGCTAGCGGGGGCCGACGCTCCAATCAGCCCCAGCATTTT